This TCR beta chain was identified during a study of blood T cell repertoires in COVID-19. Study as a whole: From the United States, Italy and Spain came samples of acute and convalescent COVID-19. Sample material is recorded as cDNA or gDNA derived from T cells, B-cell-depleted T cells, or PBMCs.

Here immunoSEQ multiplex PCR was the method, and the copy in TCRdb shows in-frame clones only, minus some. The table includes about 300,000 clones, roughly 86% detected once. The Seattle patients, enrolled during active infection, were followed longitudinally. The germline V and J ends were trimmed by 1 base and 6 bases, with 9 bases remaining between them. The CDR3 is made up of 14 amino acids. Germline loops: CDR1 LNHNV, CDR2 YYDKDF (reference sequence). Source material: peripheral blood. The TCR originated in a woman in her twenties or thirties with COVID-19, enrolled during active disease. The rearrangement joins TRBV15 to TRBJ1-4, with D perhaps matching TRBD1 (5 bases). The CDR3 reads CATSRVAGYEKLFF. CDR3 in DNA: TGTGCCACCAGCAGAGTAGCAGGGTATGAAAAACTGTTTTTT. The variable domain in full, completed from reference TRBV15 and TRBJ1-4, reads DAMVIQNPRYQVTQFGKPVTLSCSQTLNHNVMYWYQQKSSQAPKLLFHYYDKDFNNEADTPDNFQSRRPNTSFCFLDIRSPGLGDTAMYLCATSRVAGYEKLFFGSGTQLSVL.